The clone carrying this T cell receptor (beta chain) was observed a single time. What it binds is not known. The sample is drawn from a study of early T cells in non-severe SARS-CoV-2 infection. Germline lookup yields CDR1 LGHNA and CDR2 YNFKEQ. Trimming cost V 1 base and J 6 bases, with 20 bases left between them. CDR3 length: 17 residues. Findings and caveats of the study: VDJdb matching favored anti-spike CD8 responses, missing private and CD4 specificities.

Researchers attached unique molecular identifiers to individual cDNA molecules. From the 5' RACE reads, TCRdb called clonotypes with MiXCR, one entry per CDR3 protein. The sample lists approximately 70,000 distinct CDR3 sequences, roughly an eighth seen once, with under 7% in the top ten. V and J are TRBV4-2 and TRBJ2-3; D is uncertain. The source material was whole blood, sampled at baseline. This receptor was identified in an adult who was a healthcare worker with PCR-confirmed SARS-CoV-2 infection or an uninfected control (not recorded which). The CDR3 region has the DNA TGTGCCAGCAGCCAAGCATACCCGAAAGGCCCCGGTGATACGCAGTATTTT. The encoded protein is CASSQAYPKGPGDTQYF.